A selection of T cell receptor beta chains follows, all from one sample in a study of OX40 agonist ivuxolimab in advanced cancers. This table comes from immunoSEQ multiplex PCR, and its TCRdb copy is limited to in-frame clones, with some not included. In the table there are under 80,000 clones, around 91% of which are singletons. The sample in question was CD4+ or CD8+ T cells sorted from blood, obtained in a trial of the OX40 agonist ivuxolimab. Every receptor here comes from an adult with an advanced solid tumor such as melanoma, head and neck, liver or kidney cancer. Both conserved end residues are part of each CDR3. D genes are given only for firm matches. Size is omitted from some rows. Given values are once, few, many or a class for expanded clones.

abundance	d_gene	v_gene	j_gene	len	CDR3aa	CDR3nt
-	-	TRBV6-1	TRBJ2-3	17	CASSGAPFSSVADTQYF	TGTGCCAGCAGTGGGGCCCCTTTCTCGAGCGTAGCAGATACGCAGTATTTT
-	-	TRBV6-6	TRBJ1-5	15	CASKSADHSNQPQHF	TGTGCCAGCAAGTCGGCAGACCATAGCAATCAGCCCCAGCATTTT
-	-	TRBV20-1	TRBJ2-7	11	CSAARSYEQYF	TGCAGTGCCGCCAGATCCTACGAGCAGTACTTC
few	-	TRBV5-1	TRBJ1-2	16	CASSLASVGDNYGYTF	TGCGCCAGCAGCTTGGCGTCAGTGGGGGATAACTATGGCTACACCTTC
-	-	TRBV2	TRBJ2-7	10	CASSMRQQYF	TGTGCCAGCAGCATGAGACAACAGTACTTC
-	TRBD2	TRBV10-3	TRBJ2-1	15	CAITPGTMEGNEQFF	TGTGCCATCACCCCGGGGACTATGGAGGGCAATGAGCAGTTCTTC
-	-	TRBV18	TRBJ2-5	15	CASSPLAGGQETQYF	TGTGCCAGCTCACCACTTGCCGGGGGACAAGAGACCCAGTACTTC
-	-	TRBV10-3	TRBJ2-5	14	CAISERSGQETQYF	TGTGCCATCAGTGAGCGTAGCGGCCAAGAGACCCAGTACTTC
-	-	TRBV20-1	TRBJ2-1	11	CSGIRGNEQFF	TGCAGTGGAATTAGGGGGAATGAGCAGTTCTTC
-	-	TRBV18	TRBJ1-6	16	CASSGDNPINNSPLHF	TGTGCCAGCTCCGGTGACAATCCCATAAATAATTCACCCCTCCACTTT
-	-	TRBV28	TRBJ1-2	14	CASSFVGRRAGYTF	TGTGCCAGCAGTTTTGTGGGCCGACGGGCTGGCTACACCTTC
-	TRBD1	TRBV18	TRBJ1-2	15	CASSPQGTGGYGYTF	TGTGCCAGCTCACCCCAAGGGACAGGGGGGTATGGCTACACCTTC
-	TRBD1	TRBV9	TRBJ2-3	15	CASSRNRGPTDTQYF	TGTGCCAGCAGCCGGAACAGGGGGCCGACAGATACGCAGTATTTT
-	-	TRBV27	TRBJ2-7	13	CASRLRAAYEQYF	TGTGCCAGCCGGCTGAGAGCTGCCTACGAGCAGTACTTC
-	-	TRBV25-1	TRBJ1-6	13	CASRSQVNSPLHF	TGTGCCAGCAGGAGCCAGGTCAATTCACCCCTCCACTTT
-	-	TRBV7-2	TRBJ2-5	13	CASSFDSTRAQYF	TGTGCCAGCAGCTTTGACTCGACCAGGGCCCAGTACTTC
-	TRBD2	TRBV4-1	TRBJ2-4	18	CASSQDPGGPMAKNIQYF	TGCGCCAGCAGCCAAGATCCGGGGGGACCAATGGCCAAAAACATTCAGTACTTC
-	-	TRBV6-4	TRBJ2-3	17	CASSRPRGTENTDTQYF	TGTGCCAGCAGTCGTCCCCGCGGGACAGAAAACACAGATACGCAGTATTTT
few	-	TRBV30	TRBJ2-7	14	CAWSVRRGLREQYF	TGTGCCTGGAGTGTAAGACGGGGTCTACGCGAGCAGTACTTC
-	TRBD1	TRBV5-1	TRBJ2-5	17	CASSRAPGTGMGETQYF	TGCGCCAGCAGCCGAGCCCCCGGGACAGGGATGGGAGAGACCCAGTACTTC
-	-	TRBV28	TRBJ1-1	13	CASSDFKNTEAFF	TGTGCCAGCAGTGATTTTAAGAACACTGAAGCTTTCTTT
-	TRBD2	TRBV5-4	TRBJ2-2	16	CASSSGGLAGTGELFF	TGTGCCAGCAGCTCGGGGGGACTAGCGGGGACCGGGGAGCTGTTTTTT
few	-	TRBV13	TRBJ2-1	16	CASSFGRDASYNEQFF	TGTGCCAGCAGCTTCGGTAGGGATGCCTCCTACAATGAGCAGTTCTTC
-	TRBD1	TRBV6-5	TRBJ1-2	13	CASRPQTGNGYTF	TGTGCCAGCAGACCCCAGACAGGGAATGGCTACACCTTC
-	TRBD1	TRBV5-4	TRBJ2-2	16	CASSRGRGLDTGELFF	TGTGCCAGCAGCCGTGGCAGGGGGCTCGACACCGGGGAGCTGTTTTTT
-	-	TRBV5-1	TRBJ2-3	15	CASSFEGRLPDTQYF	TGCGCCAGCAGCTTTGAGGGGCGCCTCCCAGATACGCAGTATTTT
few	TRBD1	TRBV19	TRBJ1-5	14	CASSGTGEGQPQHF	TGTGCCAGTAGCGGGACAGGGGAGGGTCAGCCCCAGCATTTT
-	TRBD1	TRBV28	TRBJ2-7	14	CASSSGQASYEQYF	TGTGCCAGCAGTTCGGGACAGGCGTCCTACGAGCAGTACTTC
-	-	TRBV18	TRBJ2-7	13	CASSPNLGDEQYF	TGTGCCAGCTCACCGAATTTAGGGGACGAGCAGTACTTC
-	-	TRBV9	TRBJ2-3	16	CASSVGGSTSTDTQYF	TGTGCCAGCAGCGTAGGTGGGTCTACCAGCACAGATACGCAGTATTTT
-	TRBD2	TRBV7-2	TRBJ2-5	18	CASSPGTSGGEGKETQYF	TGTGCCAGCAGCCCTGGGACTAGCGGGGGGGAAGGGAAGGAGACCCAGTACTTC
-	TRBD2	TRBV2	TRBJ2-3	14	CASNPARGADTQYF	TGTGCCAGCAATCCCGCGCGGGGGGCAGATACGCAGTATTTT
-	-	TRBV7-8	TRBJ2-3	14	CASSLNGGRDTQYF	TGTGCCAGCAGCTTAAATGGGGGGCGAGATACGCAGTATTTT
-	-	TRBV5-1	TRBJ1-4	14	CASGMGTPNEKLFF	TGCGCCAGCGGGATGGGGACCCCTAATGAAAAACTGTTTTTT
-	-	TRBV11-3	TRBJ1-3	17	CASSLDPGSGLGNTIYF	TGTGCCAGCAGCTTAGATCCCGGGAGTGGCCTTGGAAACACCATATATTTT
-	TRBD1	TRBV18	TRBJ2-3	16	CASSVLQGGNTDTQYF	TGTGCCAGCTCCGTTTTACAGGGGGGAAACACAGATACGCAGTATTTT
-	-	TRBV28	TRBJ2-5	13	CASSLTGKETQYF	TGTGCCAGCAGTTTAACAGGGAAAGAGACCCAGTACTTC
-	-	TRBV6-1	TRBJ1-2	14	CASRNAGATYGYTF	TGTGCCAGCAGAAACGCAGGGGCGACCTATGGCTACACCTTC
-	-	TRBV6-1	TRBJ2-2	14	CASSFSGNTGELFF	TGTGCCAGCAGTTTCAGCGGAAACACCGGGGAGCTGTTTTTT
-	-	TRBV5-1	TRBJ2-5	14	CASRVDLSLETQYF	TGCGCCAGCAGAGTCGATCTCTCCTTGGAGACCCAGTACTTC
-	-	TRBV30	TRBJ2-1	14	CAWSGGIPYNEQFF	TGTGCCTGGAGTGGGGGTATACCCTACAATGAGCAGTTCTTC
-	-	TRBV11-3	TRBJ2-4	14	CASSLVSRSSIQYF	TGTGCCAGCAGCTTAGTTTCCCGTAGCAGCATTCAGTACTTC
-	TRBD2	TRBV5-1	TRBJ2-3	14	CASSLALGGNTQYF	TGCGCCAGCAGCTTGGCCTTGGGGGGGAATACGCAGTATTTT
-	-	TRBV19	TRBJ1-1	14	CASSPSQGSTEAFF	TGTGCCAGTAGTCCCTCTCAGGGTAGCACTGAAGCTTTCTTT
once	TRBD1	TRBV10-2	TRBJ1-1	13	CASQNRGFTEAFF	TGCGCCAGTCAGAACAGGGGATTCACTGAAGCTTTCTTT
-	-	TRBV2	TRBJ2-5	15	CASSELVGRQETQYF	TGTGCCAGCAGTGAACTAGTCGGGCGCCAAGAGACCCAGTACTTC
-	TRBD1	TRBV28	TRBJ1-4	16	CASSSPGGQTNEKLFF	TGTGCCAGCAGTTCTCCAGGGGGCCAGACTAATGAAAAACTGTTTTTT
-	TRBD1	TRBV4-1	TRBJ2-7	15	CASSLRDRDSYEQYF	TGCGCCAGCAGCCTCCGGGACAGGGACAGCTACGAGCAGTACTTC
-	TRBD1	TRBV5-4	TRBJ2-2	17	CASSLVVGQPNTGELFF	TGTGCCAGCAGCTTGGTGGTGGGACAGCCTAACACCGGGGAGCTGTTTTTT
-	TRBD1	TRBV7-9	TRBJ1-1	14	CASSREGANTEAFF	TGTGCCAGCAGCCGCGAGGGGGCGAACACTGAAGCTTTCTTT
-	TRBD1	TRBV19	TRBJ1-1	15	CASRKQQGSNTEAFF	TGTGCCAGTAGGAAACAACAGGGGTCGAACACTGAAGCTTTCTTT
-	TRBD2	TRBV28	TRBJ2-1	21	CASSSKAGTSGIWSSYNEQFF	TGTGCCAGCAGTTCCAAAGCCGGGACTAGCGGGATCTGGAGCTCCTACAATGAGCAGTTCTTC
-	TRBD1	TRBV18	TRBJ2-5	15	CASSPQTGEQETQYF	TGTGCCAGCTCACCACAAACAGGGGAACAAGAGACCCAGTACTTC
-	TRBD2	TRBV19	TRBJ2-1	15	CASSVGLAVYNEQFF	TGTGCCAGTAGTGTCGGACTAGCGGTTTACAATGAGCAGTTCTTC
-	-	TRBV28	TRBJ1-2	14	CASSLGRGNYGYTF	TGTGCCAGCAGTTTAGGGAGGGGTAACTATGGCTACACCTTC
-	TRBD1	TRBV28	TRBJ2-3	17	CASSSRGQGAITDTQYF	TGTGCCAGCAGTTCCCGGGGCCAGGGGGCCATAACAGATACGCAGTATTTT
-	TRBD2	TRBV5-1	TRBJ2-2	16	CASSSLAGVGTGELFF	TGCGCCAGCAGCTCCCTAGCGGGGGTAGGGACCGGGGAGCTGTTTTTT